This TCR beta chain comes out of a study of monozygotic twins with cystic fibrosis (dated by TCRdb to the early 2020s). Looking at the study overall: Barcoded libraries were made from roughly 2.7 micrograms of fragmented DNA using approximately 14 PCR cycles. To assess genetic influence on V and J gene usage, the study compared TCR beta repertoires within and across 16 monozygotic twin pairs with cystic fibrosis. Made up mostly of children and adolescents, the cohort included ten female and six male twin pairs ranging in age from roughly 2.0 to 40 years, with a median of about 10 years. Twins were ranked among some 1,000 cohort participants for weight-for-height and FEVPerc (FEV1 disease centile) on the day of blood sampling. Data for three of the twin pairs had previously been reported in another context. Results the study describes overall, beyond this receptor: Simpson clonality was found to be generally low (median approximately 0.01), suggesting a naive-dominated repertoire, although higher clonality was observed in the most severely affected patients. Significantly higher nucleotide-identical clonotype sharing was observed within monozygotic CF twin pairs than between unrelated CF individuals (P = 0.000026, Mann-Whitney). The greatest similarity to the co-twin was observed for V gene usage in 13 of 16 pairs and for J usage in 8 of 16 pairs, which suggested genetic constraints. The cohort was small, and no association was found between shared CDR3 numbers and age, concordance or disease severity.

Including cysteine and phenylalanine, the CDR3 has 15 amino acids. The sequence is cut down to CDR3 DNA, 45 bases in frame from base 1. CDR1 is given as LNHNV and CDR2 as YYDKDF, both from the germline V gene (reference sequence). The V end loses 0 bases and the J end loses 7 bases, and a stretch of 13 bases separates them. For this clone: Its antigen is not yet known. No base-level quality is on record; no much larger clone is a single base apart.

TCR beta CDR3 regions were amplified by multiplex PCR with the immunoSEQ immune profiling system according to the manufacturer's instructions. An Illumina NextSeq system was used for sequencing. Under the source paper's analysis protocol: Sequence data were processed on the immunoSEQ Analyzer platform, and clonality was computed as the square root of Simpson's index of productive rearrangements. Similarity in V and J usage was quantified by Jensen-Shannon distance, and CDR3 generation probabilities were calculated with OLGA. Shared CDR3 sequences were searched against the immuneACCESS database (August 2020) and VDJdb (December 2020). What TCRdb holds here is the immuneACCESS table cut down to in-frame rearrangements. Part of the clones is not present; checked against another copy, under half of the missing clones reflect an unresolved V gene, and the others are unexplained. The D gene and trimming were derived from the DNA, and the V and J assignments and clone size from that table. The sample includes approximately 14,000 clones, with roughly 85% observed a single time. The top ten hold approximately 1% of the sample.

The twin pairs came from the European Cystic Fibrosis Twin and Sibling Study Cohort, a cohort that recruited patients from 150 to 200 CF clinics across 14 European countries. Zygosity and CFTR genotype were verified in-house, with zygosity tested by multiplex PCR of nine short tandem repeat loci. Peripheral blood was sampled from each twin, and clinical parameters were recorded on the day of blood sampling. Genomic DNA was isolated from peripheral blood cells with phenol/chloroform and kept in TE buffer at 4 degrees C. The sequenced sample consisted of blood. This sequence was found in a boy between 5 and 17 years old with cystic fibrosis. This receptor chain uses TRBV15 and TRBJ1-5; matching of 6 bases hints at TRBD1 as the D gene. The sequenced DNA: TGTGCCACCAGCAGAGATCACAGGGCGGGGCAGCCCCAGCATTTT. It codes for CATSRDHRAGQPQHF.